The 16 T cell receptor beta chains listed next were all sequenced from one sample in a study of neurological immune-mediated disorders. TCRdb recomputed calls from the 5' RACE reads with MiXCR, one row per CDR3 protein. The top ten hold 24% of the sample, which has 14,000 or so distinct CDR3 sequences, about 6.8% seen once. Sequenced input: CD8+ T cells from blood. The receptors here all came from a woman aged 40-49 years in good health.

This clonotype came up many times. The V and J genes are TRBV5-8 and TRBJ2-5; the D is unclear. V dropped 5 bases and J dropped 2 bases, with 13 bases sitting between them. CDR1 and CDR2 (germline): SGHTS, YDEGEE. The CDR3 extends over 14 amino acids. As DNA, the CDR3 is TGTGCCAGCAGTTGGGGTCAGACACAAGAGACCCAGTACTTC. This encodes CASSWGQTQETQYF. Supplemented by reference TRBV5-8 and TRBJ2-5, the full variable domain reads EAGVTQSPTHLIKTRGQQATLRCSPISGHTSVYWYQQALGLGLQFLLWYDEGEERNRGNFPPRFSGRQFPNYSSELNVNALELEDSALYLCASSWGQTQETQYFGPGTRLLVL.

In its sample, this clonotype was seen many times. V usage is TRBV20-1 and J usage is TRBJ2-7, with 11 bases fitting TRBD1. The junction had 8 bases not matched to a gene; V was cut back by 3 bases and J by 4 bases. The CDR3 is 15 amino acids. Germline V gives CDR1 DFQATT, CDR2 SNEGSKA (reference sequence). For the CDR3, the DNA is TGCAGTGCTAGTCCGAGGACAGGGGGCTTTTACGAGCAGTACTTC. It translates to CSASPRTGGFYEQYF.

This clonotype was seen many times. This chain uses TRBV27 with TRBJ2-7; 8 bases align to TRBD2. Germline values: CDR1 MNHEY, CDR2 SMNVEV (reference sequence). The CDR3 runs 13 residues. Trimming removed 10 bases from V and 0 bases from J; junction bases left unmatched: 5. DNA for the CDR3: TGTGCCACTAGAAGCGGGAGCTCCTACGAGCAGTACTTC. It is translated as CATRSGSSYEQYF.

This clonotype was recorded many times. The chain links TRBV27 to TRBJ1-1; D call uncertain. The CDR3 has 15 amino acids. CDR1 and CDR2 (germline): MNHEY, SMNVEV (reference sequence). Trimming took off 4 bases at V and 2 bases at J, with 14 bases between the two ends. The CDR3 region has the DNA TGTGCCAGCAGTTGGGCATTTGGCTTAAACACTGAAGCTTTCTTT. Its protein product is CASSWAFGLNTEAFF.

This clonotype was observed a handful of times. V usage is TRBV20-1 and J usage is TRBJ1-2; TRBD1 aligns across 9 bases. The germline CDR1 and CDR2 sequences are DFQATT and SNEGSKA (reference sequence). V was pared by 3 bases and J by 8 bases, with 16 bases of the junction left unmatched. CDR3 length equals 16 residues. The CDR3 loop is CSASSGQGLPRGGYTF. CDR3 nucleotide sequence: TGCAGTGCTAGTTCGGGACAGGGCCTTCCGCGGGGGGGCTACACCTTC.

This clonotype was counted a few times. This chain links TRBV28 with TRBJ2-3; no clear D. V shed 5 bases and J shed 5 bases, with 11 bases lying between them. The germline gives CDR1 MDHEN, CDR2 SYDVKM. The length of the CDR3 is 13 residues. In DNA form, the CDR3 reads TGTGCCAGCAGTGCATACCCGGGAGATACGCAGTATTTT. Residues: CASSAYPGDTQYF.

This clonotype has ten or more counts. The chain joins TRBV12-3 or TRBV12-4 to TRBJ1-2; TRBD1 is a possible D gene (5 bases). The CDR3 is made up of 13 amino acids. Trimming pared 4 bases from V and 4 bases from J, leaving 10 bases between. The CDR3 reads CASSSGGGYGYTF. CDR3 bases: TGTGCCAGCAGTTCCGGTGGGGGCTATGGCTACACCTTC.

This clonotype was recorded at least ten times. The chain joins TRBV28 to TRBJ1-2; D uncertain. Germline lookup yields CDR1 MDHEN and CDR2 SYDVKM. CDR3 length equals 15 residues. Trimming stripped 5 bases from V and 0 bases from J, with 13 bases between. The CDR3 region is CASSTSEGANYGYTF. In DNA form, the CDR3 reads TGTGCCAGCAGTACCTCGGAGGGAGCTAACTATGGCTACACCTTC.

This clonotype has ten or more counts. V and J are TRBV5-1 and TRBJ1-4; 10 nucleotides line up with TRBD1. The CDR3 sequence is 18 residues long. The ends lost 4 bases at V and 8 bases at J; junction bases unmatched: 17. Germline values: CDR1 SGHRS, CDR2 YFSETQ. CDR3 sequence: CASSPGDRGFGKTEKLFF. Here the CDR3 DNA reads TGCGCCAGCAGCCCCGGGGACAGGGGATTCGGAAAAACCGAAAAACTGTTTTTT.

There are many counts of this clonotype. The CDR3 loop reads CASSFDDLETQYF. CDR3 DNA: TGTGCCAGCAGTTTTGATGACCTGGAGACCCAGTACTTC. The chain employs TRBV12-3 or TRBV12-4 and TRBJ2-5, with D unresolved. The CDR3 sequence is 13 residues long. Trimming took 3 bases from V and 5 from J, leaving 10 bases between them.

This clonotype was observed many times. The chain's CDR3 is CASRITTGEGQETQYF. In DNA, the CDR3 is TGTGCCAGCAGAATAACAACAGGGGAGGGTCAAGAGACCCAGTACTTC. The V and J genes are TRBV5-6 and TRBJ2-5, with D perhaps TRBD1 or TRBD2 (7 bases each). V dropped 5 bases and J dropped 2 bases, with 19 bases sitting between them. CDR3 length: 16 residues. Looked up from germline, CDR1 is SGHDT and CDR2 is YYEEEE.

This clonotype was detected many times. The CDR3 spells CASSATGRGFGNEQFF. The CDR3 DNA follows: TGTGCCAGCAGCGCAACAGGGAGGGGGTTTGGGAATGAGCAGTTCTTC. The rearrangement links TRBV9 to TRBJ2-1; possibly TRBD2 for D (7 bases). V lost 3 bases and J lost 7, with 20 bases in between. The CDR3 totals 16 residues. CDR1 is SGDLS, CDR2 YYNGEE, per germline.

This clonotype was counted many times. The rearrangement joins TRBV29-1 to TRBJ2-1; D gene unclear. The CDR3 has 13 residues. Trimming shortened V by 7 bases and J by 2 bases, and 12 bases separated the two germline ends. Per germline, CDR1 SQVTM and CDR2 ANQGSEA. The CDR3 sequence is CSAEDQTYNEQFF. DNA for the CDR3: TGCAGCGCCGAGGACCAAACCTACAATGAGCAGTTCTTC.

This clonotype was counted at least ten times. The chain carries TRBV20-1 and TRBJ2-3; possibly TRBD1 for D (5 bases). Germline V gene sequence: CDR1 DFQATT, CDR2 SNEGSKA (reference sequence). The CDR3 spans 16 residues. V lost 0 bases and J 4 bases, leaving 17 bases between the germline ends. The CDR3 reads CSARDWQGSSSDTQYF. The CDR3, as DNA: TGCAGTGCTAGAGATTGGCAGGGTAGTTCATCAGATACGCAGTATTTT.

This clonotype has ten or more counts. The chain has TRBV5-1 and TRBJ2-1; D ambiguous. V was clipped by 1 base and J by 4 bases, with 15 bases between them. The CDR3 loop spans 16 amino acids. The germline CDR1 and CDR2 sequences are SGHRS and YFSETQ. CDR3 loop: CASSLNQVRLYNEQFF. The CDR3 nucleotides are TGCGCCAGCAGCTTGAATCAGGTGAGGCTGTACAATGAGCAGTTCTTC. Full variable domain (rest looked up from reference TRBV5-1 and TRBJ2-1): KAGVTQTPRYLIKTRGQQVTLSCSPISGHRSVSWYQQTPGQGLQFLFEYFSETQRNKGNFPGRFSGRQFSNSRSEMNVSTLELGDSALYLCASSLNQVRLYNEQFFGPGTRLTVL.

This clonotype was seen ten or more times. V and J are TRBV6-1 and TRBJ2-3; 7 nucleotides align to TRBD2. V shed 0 bases and J 1 base; nucleotides not matched to a gene: 4. This CDR3 is 16 amino acids long. Germline CDR1 MNHNS, CDR2 SASEGT. The CDR3 loop reads CASSEATGGGTDTQYF. The CDR3 bases are TGTGCCAGCAGTGAAGCTACTGGGGGGGGCACAGATACGCAGTATTTT.